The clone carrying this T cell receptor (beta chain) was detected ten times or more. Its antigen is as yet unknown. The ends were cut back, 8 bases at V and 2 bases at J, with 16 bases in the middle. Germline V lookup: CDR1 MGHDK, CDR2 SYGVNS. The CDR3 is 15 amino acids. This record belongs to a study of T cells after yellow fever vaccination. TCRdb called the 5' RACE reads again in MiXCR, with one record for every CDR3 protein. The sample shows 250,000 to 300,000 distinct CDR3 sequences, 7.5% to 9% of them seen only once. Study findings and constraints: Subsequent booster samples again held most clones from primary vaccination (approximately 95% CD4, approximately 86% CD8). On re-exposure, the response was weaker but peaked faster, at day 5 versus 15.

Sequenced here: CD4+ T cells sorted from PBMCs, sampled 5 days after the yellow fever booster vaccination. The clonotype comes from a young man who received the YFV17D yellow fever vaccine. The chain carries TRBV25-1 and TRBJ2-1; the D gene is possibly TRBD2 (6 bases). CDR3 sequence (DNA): TGTGCCAGCGGGGGACTTCAAGGCCCCTACAATGAGCAGTTCTTC. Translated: CASGGLQGPYNEQFF. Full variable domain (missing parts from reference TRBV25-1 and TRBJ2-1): EADIYQTPRYLVIGTGKKITLECSQTMGHDKMYWYQQDPGMELHLIHYSYGVNSTEKGDLSSESTVSRIRTEHFPLTLESARPSHTSQYLCASGGLQGPYNEQFFGPGTRLTVL.